This T cell receptor beta chain was identified in a study of cytomegalovirus exposure and HLA in healthy donors. Researchers ran the PCR with 60 Vbeta and 13 Jbeta primers. TCRdb's copy holds only in-frame clones and misses some; the assay was immunoSEQ multiplex PCR. The sample contains some 100,000 clones, about 70% of which appear only once. Study results and caveats: An Asian-associated ancestry cluster reportedly showed fewer N-insertions than the roughly 600-donor mean in a later analysis. Excluded: some indistinguishable V segments such as TRBV6-2 and TRBV6-3. Cytomegalovirus association was listed for approximately 160 TCR beta chains.

The CDR3 is made up of 15 amino acids. CDR1 is MDHEN, CDR2 SYDVKM, per germline. The V end was cut by 5 bases, the J end by 7 bases, with 21 bases between. This clone was seen a handful of times. The antigen is not known. The chain combines TRBV28 with TRBJ2-7, with D maybe TRBD2 (6 bases). The TCR comes from a woman aged 18-29 years in good health and CMV-seropositive. The sample was PBMCs. CDR3 DNA sequence: TGTGCCAGCAGTCCAGGAGAGGAGGACTACGGGGAGCAGTACTTC. Protein: CASSPGEEDYGEQYF.